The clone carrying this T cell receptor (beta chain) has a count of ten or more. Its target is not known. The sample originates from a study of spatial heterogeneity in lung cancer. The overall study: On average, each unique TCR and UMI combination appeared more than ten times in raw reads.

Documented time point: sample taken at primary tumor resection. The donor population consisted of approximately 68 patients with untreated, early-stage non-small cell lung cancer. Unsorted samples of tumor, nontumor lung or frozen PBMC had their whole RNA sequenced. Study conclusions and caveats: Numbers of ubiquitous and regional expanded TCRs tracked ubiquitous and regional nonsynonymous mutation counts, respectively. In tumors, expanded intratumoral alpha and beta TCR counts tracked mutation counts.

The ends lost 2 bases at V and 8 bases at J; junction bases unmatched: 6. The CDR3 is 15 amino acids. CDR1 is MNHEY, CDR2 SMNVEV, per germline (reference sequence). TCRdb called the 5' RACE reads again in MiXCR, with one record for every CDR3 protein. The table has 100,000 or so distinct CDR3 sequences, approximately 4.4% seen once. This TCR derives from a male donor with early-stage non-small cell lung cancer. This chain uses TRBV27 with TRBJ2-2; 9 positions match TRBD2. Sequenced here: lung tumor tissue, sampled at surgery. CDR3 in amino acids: CASSLAGGPTGELFF. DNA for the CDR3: TGTGCCAGCAGTTTAGCGGGAGGGCCGACAGGGGAGCTGTTTTTT.